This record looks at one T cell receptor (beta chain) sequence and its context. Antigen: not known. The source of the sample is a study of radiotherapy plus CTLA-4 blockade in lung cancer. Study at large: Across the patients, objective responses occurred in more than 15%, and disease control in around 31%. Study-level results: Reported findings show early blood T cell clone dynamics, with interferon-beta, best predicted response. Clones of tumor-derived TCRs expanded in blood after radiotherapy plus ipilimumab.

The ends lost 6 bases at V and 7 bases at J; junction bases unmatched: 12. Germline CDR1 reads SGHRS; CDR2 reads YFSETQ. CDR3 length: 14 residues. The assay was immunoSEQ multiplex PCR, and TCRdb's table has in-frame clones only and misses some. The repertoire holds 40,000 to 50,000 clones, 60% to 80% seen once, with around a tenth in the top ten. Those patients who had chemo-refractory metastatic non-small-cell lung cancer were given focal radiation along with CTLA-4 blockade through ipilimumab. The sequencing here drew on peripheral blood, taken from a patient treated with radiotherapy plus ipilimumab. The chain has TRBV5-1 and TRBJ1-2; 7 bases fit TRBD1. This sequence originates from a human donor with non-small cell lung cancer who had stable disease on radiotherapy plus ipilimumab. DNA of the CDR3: TGCGCCAGCAATCCGGGACAGTCTACTCCTGGCTACACCTTC. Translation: CASNPGQSTPGYTF.